This entry lists 31 T cell receptor beta chains sequenced from one sample in a study of metastatic and nonmetastatic thyroid tumors. Each patient came to thyroid surgery without any prior treatment (of any kind). Through MiXCR, TCRdb re-clonotyped the PCR reads. The table records roughly 8,400 clones, around a third of them present only once. Material for sequencing was tumor tissue. These receptors all come from a female donor with papillary thyroid cancer or a benign thyroid nodule (not recorded which). Some clones in this sample may be carry-over from other donors' samples.

In regard to this clone: The conserved final phenylalanine or tryptophan is absent from the CDR3, which likely points to a read error. The chain recombines TRBV6-1 with TRBJ2-5, with D maybe TRBD2 (6 bases). The CDR3 runs 16 residues. Germline CDR1 and CDR2: MNHNS and SASEGT. Trimming stripped 6 bases from V and 5 bases from J, with 22 bases between. This chain's CDR3 is CASSPELSGARETQYL. The CDR3 DNA is TGTGCCAGCAGCCCTGAACTATCGGGAGCACGGGAGACCCAGTACCTC.

This clone is classed as medium-sized. This rearrangement joins TRBV5-1 to TRBJ1-2; 8 nucleotides line up with TRBD1. The V and J ends lost 1 base and 6 bases, in that order; junction bases with no gene match: 5. CDR1 SGHRS and CDR2 YFSETQ come from the germline V gene. The CDR3 consists of 14 residues. DNA for the CDR3: TGCGCCAGCAGCTTGTCCCAGGGGGCCGATGGCTACACCTTC. It yields the protein CASSLSQGADGYTF.

The chain recombines TRBV7-8 with TRBJ2-3; possible D gene TRBD1, 5 bases. V lost 0 bases to trimming and J lost 4 bases, with 8 bases between them. The CDR3 is 14 residues long. From germline, CDR1 is SGHVS and CDR2 FQNEAQ. The CDR3 DNA reads as TGTGCCAGCAGCTTAGCCATAGGGGCAGATACGCAGTATTTT. Protein product: CASSLAIGADTQYF.

The rearrangement links TRBV2 to TRBJ1-2; no reliable D call. Trimming pared 2 bases from V and 4 bases from J, leaving 11 bases between. This CDR3 spans 14 amino acids. CDR1 is SNHLY and CDR2 is FYNNEI in the germline V gene. The CDR3 protein is CASSESQPFYGYTF. The CDR3 bases are TGTGCCAGCAGTGAAAGTCAGCCCTTCTATGGCTACACCTTC. Drawing the rest from reference TRBV2 and TRBJ1-2, the complete variable domain is EPEVTQTPSHQVTQMGQEVILRCVPISNHLYFYWYRQILGQKVEFLVSFYNNEISEKSEIFDDQFSVERPDGSNFTLKIRSTKLEDSAMYFCASSESQPFYGYTFGSGTRLTVV.

This clone was recorded at least ten times. J is TRBJ2-1 and V is TRBV10-3; D possibly uses TRBD1 or TRBD2 (8 bases each). Germline V gene lookup returns CDR1 ENHRY and CDR2 SYGVKD. The CDR3 covers 20 residues. Between the trimmed V and J ends, which lost 1 base and 3 bases, there was a span of 25 bases. CDR3 DNA sequence: TGTGCCATCAGTGAGTTCCCCGGACAGGGTAGCGGGGAAAGCTACAATGAGCAGTTCTTC. As protein: CAISEFPGQGSGESYNEQFF.

About this clone: A much larger clone sits a single nucleotide away, making a read error possible. Other DNA sequences within the sample encode an identical CDR3. This rearrangement joins TRBV3-1 to TRBJ2-5; TRBD2 might be the D (6 bases). The length of the CDR3 is 14 residues. Trimming removed 4 bases from V and 5 bases from J, with 14 bases in between. Germline CDR1 is LGHDT and CDR2 is YNNKEL (reference sequence). This CDR3 reads CASSRGRRVETQYF. CDR3 nucleotide sequence: TGTGCCAGCAGCCGAGGGAGGCGCGTCGAGACCCAGTACTTC.

Regarding this clone: A read error is possible here, since a much larger clone lies one base away. The sample contains more than one DNA sequence encoding this CDR3. V and J are TRBV4-2 and TRBJ2-5; 7 bases fit TRBD1. The CDR3 extends over 14 amino acids. Germline-derived CDR1 and CDR2 are LGHNA and YNFKEQ. The V and J ends lost 4 bases and 2 bases, in that order; junction bases with no gene match: 4. CDR3 amino acids: CASSPGGEQETQYF. The CDR3 coding sequence is TGTGCCAGCAGCCCAGGGGGTGAACAAGAGACCCAGTACTTC.

V usage is TRBV5-1 and J usage is TRBJ2-2; 9 nucleotides line up with TRBD1. Germline CDR1 SGHRS, CDR2 YFSETQ. The CDR3 consists of 17 residues. Trimming at V came to 0 bases and at J to 1 base, leaving 4 bases not matched to a gene. The CDR3 loop reads CASSLGTGVLNTGELFF. CDR3 nucleotide sequence: TGCGCCAGCAGCTTGGGGACAGGGGTTCTGAACACCGGGGAGCTGTTTTTT.

This clone appeared a single time. This rearrangement joins TRBV20-1 to TRBJ2-5, with TRBD1 matching over 7 bases. Trimming at V came to 6 bases and at J to 5 bases, leaving 6 bases not matched to a gene. This CDR3 is built from 12 residues. Germline V gene lookup returns CDR1 DFQATT and CDR2 SNEGSKA (reference sequence). CDR3 loop: CSATDRDETQYF. The CDR3 DNA sequence: TGCAGTGCAACCGACAGGGATGAGACCCAGTACTTC.

This chain connects TRBV5-1 to TRBJ1-2; no firm D call. The CDR3 loop spans 15 amino acids. V shed 6 bases and J shed 7 bases, with 22 bases lying between them. CDR1 and CDR2 (germline): SGHRS, YFSETQ. CDR3 sequence: CASKSSSGRMSGYTF. The CDR3 nucleotides read TGCGCCAGCAAATCCTCGAGCGGGCGGATGAGTGGCTACACCTTC.

A note on this clone: A much larger clone is a single base away; this may be a read error. Other DNA sequences in this sample translate to the same CDR3. The chain employs TRBV7-3 and TRBJ2-2; a weak D match, TRBD1 (6 bases). Germline V CDR1 and CDR2: SGHTA, FQGTGA. The CDR3 spans 14 residues. The CDR3 loop reads CASSPGTLTGELFF. The CDR3 coding sequence is TGTGCCAGCAGCCCAGGGACACTCACCGGGGAGCTGTTCTTT.

This clone occurred a few times. This chain joins TRBV28 and TRBJ2-2; TRBD1 matches at 8 bases. There are 16 residues in the CDR3. The germline gives CDR1 MDHEN, CDR2 SYDVKM. Trimming removed 5 bases from V and 0 bases from J; junction bases left unmatched: 5. The CDR3 nucleotides are TGTGCCAGCAGTCATCCGGGACAGGCGAACACCGGGGAGCTGTTTTTT. It codes for CASSHPGQANTGELFF.

The rearrangement uses TRBV6-4 and TRBJ2-3; D is possibly TRBD2 (5 bases). The germline V gene encodes CDR1 MRHNA and CDR2 SNTAGT. This CDR3 is 17 amino acids long. The ends were cut back, 6 bases at V and 4 bases at J, with 23 bases in the middle. The CDR3 sequence: CASSYYGVRVDSDTQYF. The CDR3 DNA is TGTGCCAGCAGCTACTACGGCGTGAGGGTTGACTCAGATACGCAGTATTTT.

In its sample, this clone ranks as large. This CDR3 reads CASSPPLYGYTF. The CDR3 DNA sequence: TGTGCCAGCAGCCCGCCTCTCTATGGCTACACCTTC. The rearrangement links TRBV7-2 to TRBJ1-2; D gene uncertain. The CDR3 sequence is 12 residues long. In germline, CDR1 is SGHTA, CDR2 FQGNSA. V was shortened by 5 bases and J by 4 bases, with 8 bases between the two germline ends.

In its sample, this clone ranks as medium-sized. This chain links TRBV28 with TRBJ1-4, with 7 bases that match TRBD1. Germline CDR1 reads MDHEN; CDR2 reads SYDVKM. The trim removed 5 bases at V and 8 bases at J, leaving 11 bases unmatched. The CDR3 has 15 amino acids. The CDR3 region has the DNA TGTGCCAGCAGTCCTCTCGACAGGGTTCAAGAAAAACTGTTTTTT. Encoded protein: CASSPLDRVQEKLFF.

The chain carries TRBV18 and TRBJ1-1; TRBD1 agrees at 8 bases. V was clipped by 8 bases and J by 1 base; unmatched bases: 9. Germline CDR1 is KGHSH and CDR2 is LQKENI. The length of the CDR3 is 15 residues. In DNA, the CDR3 is TGTGCCAGCCGGGGGACAGGTCGTTCGAACACTGAAGCTTTCTTT. Translated: CASRGTGRSNTEAFF.

By proportion, this clone is medium-sized. DNA of the CDR3: TGTGCTTCAGACTGGGCTTTCTTT. The encoded protein is CASDWAFF. V and J are TRBV11-1 and TRBJ1-1, with D uncertain. CDR3 length equals 8 residues. The germline CDR1 and CDR2 sequences are SGHAT and FQDESV (reference sequence).

The CDR3 coding sequence is TGTGCCAGCAGCTCCCCGGGGGGGCTAGCGGGCGGTGAGCAGTACTTC. This sequence encodes CASSSPGGLAGGEQYF. The chain links TRBV11-2 to TRBJ2-7; 8 bases are shared with TRBD2. The J segment lost 7 bases and the V segment lost 4 bases, leaving 15 bases of the junction unmatched. Germline loops: CDR1 SGHAT, CDR2 FQNNGV. The CDR3 contains 16 residues.

This clone occurred many times. The rearrangement joins TRBV27 to TRBJ2-3, with 11 bases identical to TRBD2. The germline CDR1 and CDR2 sequences are MNHEY and SMNVEV (reference sequence). This CDR3 has 16 amino acids. V was pared by 7 bases and J by 5 bases, with 11 bases of the junction left unmatched. The CDR3 DNA sequence: TGTGCCAGCACCGAAATACTAGCGGGAGAGTTAGATACGCAGTATTTT. Its translation: CASTEILAGELDTQYF.

The chain has TRBV6-2 or TRBV6-3 and TRBJ2-2; 7 bases agree with TRBD1. The CDR3 spans 15 residues. With V trimmed by 4 bases and J by 1 base, 3 bases remained unmatched. The germline gives CDR1 MNHEY, CDR2 SVGEGT. CDR3 region: CASSSGTENTGELFF. In DNA, the CDR3 is TGTGCCAGCAGTTCCGGGACAGAGAACACCGGGGAGCTGTTTTTT.

The genes are TRBV30 and TRBJ2-2; D might be TRBD1 (7 bases). CDR3 size: 14 residues. V lost 4 bases and J lost 0, with 9 bases in between. Germline assignment: CDR1 GTSNPN and CDR2 SVGIG (reference sequence). Here the CDR3 reads CAWTGGTNTGELFF. For the CDR3, the DNA is TGTGCCTGGACAGGGGGGACGAACACCGGGGAGCTGTTTTTT.

This clone was observed at least ten times. This sequence joins TRBV7-2 and TRBJ2-5; D possibly matches TRBD1 or TRBD2 (5 bases each). CDR1 is SGHTA, CDR2 FQGNSA, per germline. Deletions cut 4 bases from V and 3 bases from J, with 15 bases between. The CDR3 covers 15 residues. CDR3 sequence (DNA): TGTGCCAGCAGCTACCTGGGACGACTCAAAGAGACCCAGTACTTC. This encodes CASSYLGRLKETQYF.

The rearrangement links TRBV6-4 to TRBJ2-1; TRBD2 matches at 13 bases. The CDR3 length is 19 residues. V shed 7 bases, J shed 2 bases, and the junction held 14 bases outside the gene matches. The germline V gene encodes CDR1 MRHNA and CDR2 SNTAGT. This chain's CDR3 is CASMGLAGCTGDPYNEQFF. CDR3 DNA sequence: TGTGCCAGCATGGGACTAGCGGGATGTACCGGAGACCCCTACAATGAGCAGTTCTTC.

The table lists this clone with a few counts. A much bigger clone sits one base away, suggesting this may be a read error. The gene calls are TRBV29-1 and TRBJ1-2; tentative D call: TRBD1 (5 bases). V was cut by 4 bases and J by 10 bases, with 19 bases left in between. The CDR3 has 13 residues. The germline gives CDR1 SQVTM, CDR2 ANQGSEA. This CDR3 reads CSVAGTALDVYTF. CDR3 nucleotide sequence: TGCAGCGTTGCGGGGACCGCTCTTGATGTCTACACCTTC.

V usage is TRBV11-2 and J usage is TRBJ1-2, with D possibly TRBD1 on 6 matching bases. V was clipped by 5 bases and J by 6 bases, with 22 bases between them. Germline CDR1 and CDR2: SGHAT and FQNNGV. The CDR3 runs to 16 residues. As DNA, the CDR3 is TGTGCCAGCAGCCCAGGCCCCTCGGACAGATCTAATGGCTACACCTTC. Its translation: CASSPGPSDRSNGYTF.

This clone came up a few times. The genes are TRBV28 and TRBJ2-3; D uncertain. Deletions cut 2 bases from V and 2 bases from J, with 5 bases between. The germline gives CDR1 MDHEN, CDR2 SYDVKM. CDR3 length: 13 amino acids. The CDR3 protein is CASSLAFTDTQYF. In DNA form, the CDR3 reads TGTGCCAGCAGTTTAGCGTTCACAGATACGCAGTATTTT.

This clone ranks as medium-sized (0.01 to 0.1%). J is TRBJ2-1 and V is TRBV11-2; TRBD1 aligns across 7 bases. J gave up 6 bases and V 3 bases, and 2 bases lay outside the gene matches. CDR3 size: 13 residues. Germline V gene sequence: CDR1 SGHAT, CDR2 FQNNGV. This CDR3 reads CASSFDRANEQFF. The CDR3 DNA reads TGTGCCAGCAGCTTCGACAGGGCCAATGAGCAGTTCTTC.

This clone has more than one count but fewer than ten. Because it lacks the conserved phenylalanine or tryptophan at the end, this CDR3 is likely a read error. The limits of the CDR3 on the DNA are not certain, so only TCRdb's listed CDR3 is given. The CDR3 loop reads CASSSQRIYNERFS. The chain has TRBV6-2 or TRBV6-3 and TRBJ2-1. Including both end residues, the CDR3 is 14 amino acids long. The germline gives CDR1 MNHEY, CDR2 SVGEGT.

By share, this clone ranks as medium-sized (0.01 to 0.1%). The chain joins TRBV20-1 to TRBJ2-1; D gene ambiguous. This CDR3 spans 13 amino acids. V lost 0 bases to trimming and J lost 8 bases, with 11 bases between them. CDR1 is DFQATT, CDR2 SNEGSKA, per germline (reference sequence). In nucleotides, the CDR3 is TGCAGTGCTAGAGAAGCTGTCTCCGATGAGCAGTTCTTC. Translating gives CSAREAVSDEQFF.

With respect to this clone: A read error may produce the germline difference seen at one junction end. The chain joins TRBV19 to TRBJ2-1, with TRBD2 matching 16 bases. CDR3 length: 13 amino acids. Germline V gene data show CDR1 as LNHDA and CDR2 as SQIVND (reference sequence). Here the CDR3 reads CASAGLAGGEQLF. The CDR3 nucleotides read TGTGCCAGTGCGGGACTAGCGGGGGGGGAGCAGTTATTC.

This chain uses TRBV11-2 with TRBJ2-3; the D gene could be TRBD1 or TRBD2 (6 bases each). Germline CDR1 and CDR2: SGHAT and FQNNGV. The CDR3 consists of 16 residues. V lost 7 bases, J lost 0 bases, and 17 bases lay in between. This CDR3 reads CASTSGASLSTDTQYF. In nucleotides, the CDR3 is TGTGCCAGCACCTCGGGGGCGTCCCTAAGCACAGATACGCAGTATTTT. Combining the CDR3 with reference TRBV11-2 and TRBJ2-3 gives the whole variable domain EAGVAQSPRYKIIEKRQSVAFWCNPISGHATLYWYQQILGQGPKLLIQFQNNGVVDDSQLPKDRFSAERLKGVDSTLKIQPAKLEDSAVYLCASTSGASLSTDTQYFGPGTRLTVL.